This T cell receptor beta chain was profiled in a study of blood T cells in healthy people across ages (dated by TCRdb to 2013 to 2016). Background on the whole study: In model experiments, template switching captured roughly one uniquely barcoded TCR beta cDNA molecule for every two T cells. The study measured age-related changes in TCR beta repertoire diversity using deep sequencing normalized with unique cDNA molecular identifiers. The donors were split into four age groups: young (average around 17 years), middle-aged (nearly 40), aged (approximately 59) and long-lived (82). Donors of different ages were randomly distributed across sequencing lanes to avoid experimental bias. For two donors (one aged 18 to 30 and one aged 80 or older), the study analyzed two additional independent replicas of 1 million unique cDNA reads from the same blood draw.

The V end loses 1 base and the J end loses 3 bases, and a stretch of 7 bases separates them. According to the germline V gene (reference sequence), CDR1 reads LGHDT and CDR2 reads YNNKEL. Counted from cysteine to phenylalanine, this CDR3 has 14 amino acids. The retained sequence is limited to the CDR3, 42 bases, with the frame set at the first base. To note about this clonotype: Its antigen is still unknown. No base quality values were provided; no much bigger clone lies one nucleotide off.

The library was built by means of 5' RACE. The sample was run on an Illumina HiSeq 2500. A second PCR of about 7 to 12 cycles was run with a J-beta primer mix and a sample-barcoded 5' primer. Each TCR beta cDNA molecule received a unique molecular identifier from a template-switch 5' adaptor carrying 12 random nucleotides. At least 2.5 million CDR3-containing paired-end reads were obtained from each sample. All of the RNA was converted into first-strand cDNA using the Mint cDNA synthesis kit, with a TRBC-specific oligonucleotide serving as the primer. Following uracil-DNA glycosylase treatment, all cDNA underwent a first 18-cycle PCR with the universal primers M1SS and BC2_uni_R. From the authors' description of their analysis: For normalization, 1 million high-quality reads, each with a distinct molecular identifier, were randomly selected from each sample. Reads with shared molecular identifiers were discarded instead of being binned into consensus sequences. MiTCR, set to a Q25 quality threshold and the strictest error-elimination algorithm, was used for CDR3 identification, clonotype clustering and error correction. A nonparametric unseen species model using Euler transformation provided a lower-bound estimate of total TCR beta diversity. TCRdb cleaned the public reads at Q25 with fastp, built clones with MiXCR and kept in-frame beta chains. Each record represents a unique CDR3 protein, reported with the most common genes and DNA among its rows. For this entry, the V and J calls and clone size follow TCRdb and not the study's own pipeline. For this sample there are roughly 800,000 distinct CDR3 sequences; approximately 55% appear just once. The ten largest account for approximately 40% of the sample.

Systemically healthy Caucasian individuals from Russia, 35 to 50 in total and aged about 6 to 95 years, were included as donors. About 9.8 milliliters of peripheral blood were drawn from each donor into EDTA-treated Vacutainer tubes. PBMCs were isolated by Ficoll-Paque density-gradient centrifugation, with at least 7 million obtained per sample. Trizol reagent was used to extract total RNA from PBMCs, with at least 5.5 micrograms per sample. The percentages of naive CD45RAhigh/CD27high T cells were determined by flow cytometry on a PBMC aliquot from every donor. What the authors observed across the whole study: Observed TCR beta diversity per million T cells fell roughly linearly with age, and a significant reduction was already apparent by age around 40. Observed TCR beta diversity correlated strongly with the percentage of naive T cells measured by flow cytometry. The CMV infection status of donors was not known, potentially confounding age-related changes in expanded clonotypes. Because profiling used bulk unsorted PBMCs, naive and antigen-experienced compartments could not be compared conclusively. Compared with the aged group, more naive CD4+ T cells, fewer expanded clones and increased TCR diversity were shown by the long-lived group, suggesting age selection. Estimates of total diversity based on one million sequenced T cells were regarded as lower bounds and as underestimates.

Sequenced: blood. The TCR comes from an elderly man in good health. The rearrangement joined TRBV3-1 to TRBJ2-1, and the D gene may be TRBD2, 5 bases matching. The nucleotides read TGTGCCAGCAGCCAAGCGGGGATCTACAATGAGCAGTTCTTC. The resulting protein is CASSQAGIYNEQFF.